The next 28 T cell receptor beta chains were all read from a single sample in a study of vaccination and CD4 T cells after COVID-19. No antigen is known for these receptors. Stated treatment: approximately 9-day PBMC culture with coronavirus spike peptide pools or control peptides (ViraFEST assay). The assay that was used to sequence DNA from cultured CD4+ T cells was the Oncomine TCR Beta short-read assay. TCRdb used MiXCR to reprocess the PCR reads, holding one entry per CDR3 protein. The repertoire includes over 15,000 distinct CDR3 sequences, around half of them detected once, and about 9.4% sits in the top ten. Material: CD4+ T cells from blood, cultured in vitro, obtained before SARS-CoV-2 vaccination. The receptors derive from a human donor who had recovered from COVID-19.

The chain couples TRBV6-1 to TRBJ2-7, with D possibly TRBD1 on 6 matching bases. Germline V gene sequence: CDR1 MNHNS, CDR2 SASEGT. This CDR3 has 12 residues. Trimming cost V 8 bases and J 3 bases, with 11 bases left between them. CDR3 sequence: CASPHRDYEQYF. CDR3 bases: TGTGCCAGCCCGCACAGGGACTACGAGCAGTACTTC.

The chain has TRBV7-9 and TRBJ1-6; no definite D call. This CDR3 is 13 amino acids long. Trimming removed 3 bases at V and 8 bases at J, with 8 bases between. The germline V gene has CDR1 SEHNR and CDR2 FQNEAQ (reference sequence). CDR3 DNA sequence: TGTGCCAGCAGCTTCATCCAGGATTCACCCCTCCACTTT. Amino acids: CASSFIQDSPLHF. Variable domain in full (rest from reference TRBV7-9 and TRBJ1-6): DTGVSQNPRHKITKRGQNVTFRCDPISEHNRLYWYRQTLGQGPEFLTYFQNEAQLEKSRLLSDRFSAERPKGSFSTLEIQRTEQGDSAMYLCASSFIQDSPLHFGNGTRLTVT.

The V call is TRBV20-1, the J call TRBJ2-7; possibly TRBD1 for D (6 bases). The CDR3 has 14 amino acids. CDR1 is DFQATT, CDR2 SNEGSKA, per germline (reference sequence). V was cut by 4 bases and J by 6 bases, with 19 bases left in between. The CDR3 sequence is CSAMGASLNGEQYF. The CDR3 DNA sequence: TGCAGTGCTATGGGGGCCAGCCTGAATGGCGAGCAGTACTTC.

This clonotype qualifies as medium-sized. DNA of the CDR3: TGTGCCAGCAGCTTAGCGGCAGGGACGGGTTCACCCCTCCACTTT. Its protein product is CASSLAAGTGSPLHF. The chain carries TRBV7-6 and TRBJ1-6; D is perhaps TRBD1 (5 bases). The germline CDR1 and CDR2 sequences are SGHVS and FNYEAQ. The CDR3 covers 15 residues. V was shortened by 0 bases and J by 9 bases, with 12 bases between the two germline ends.

This clonotype has just a few counts. V usage is TRBV20-1 and J usage is TRBJ2-5; 9 bases fit TRBD1. V gave up 0 bases and J gave up 4 bases; unmatched junction bases: 3. Germline lookup yields CDR1 DFQATT and CDR2 SNEGSKA (reference sequence). This CDR3 region has 14 residues. CDR3 amino acids: CSARENRGLETQYF. DNA of the CDR3: TGCAGTGCTAGAGAGAACAGGGGGCTAGAGACCCAGTACTTC.

The rearrangement uses TRBV20-1 and TRBJ2-1; 7 bases match TRBD2. Germline loops: CDR1 DFQATT, CDR2 SNEGSKA (reference sequence). Unmatched junction bases numbered 12, after V lost 5 bases and J lost 5 bases. CDR3 length: 15 amino acids. CDR3 bases: TGCAGTGCTCTTGCCCCTAGCGGAGCTGACAATGAGCAGTTCTTC. It is translated as CSALAPSGADNEQFF.

This clonotype has a handful of counts. This chain joins TRBV7-6 and TRBJ2-3, with 8 positions matching TRBD1. The CDR3 has 16 residues. V shed 1 base, J shed 4 bases, and the junction held 7 bases outside the gene matches. Germline V CDR1 and CDR2: SGHVS, FNYEAQ. The CDR3 reads CASSLGYRGSADTQYF. CDR3 nucleotides: TGTGCCAGCAGCTTAGGGTACAGGGGGTCAGCAGATACGCAGTATTTT. Full variable domain (remainder filled in from reference TRBV7-6 and TRBJ2-3): GAGVSQSPRYKVTKRGQDVALRCDPISGHVSLYWYRQALGQGPEFLTYFNYEAQQDKSGLPNDRFSAERPEGSISTLTIQRTEQRDSAMYRCASSLGYRGSADTQYFGPGTRLTVL.

The V and J genes are TRBV5-4 and TRBJ2-7; D is uncertain. Trimming left V 0 bases short and J 3 bases short, with 7 bases between. Germline V gene lookup returns CDR1 SGHNT and CDR2 YYREEE (reference sequence). This CDR3 comprises 13 residues. The CDR3 nucleotides are TGTGCCAGCAGCTTGGGCTCCGGCTACGAGCAGTACTTC. Its protein is CASSLGSGYEQYF.

This clonotype was found a few times. The V call is TRBV6-1, the J call TRBJ1-4; D unclear. Germline assignment: CDR1 MNHNS and CDR2 SASEGT. This CDR3 contains 14 residues. V was shortened by 6 bases and J by 6 bases, with 14 bases between the two germline ends. The CDR3 nucleotides are TGTGCCAGCAGCCCGGAGAGGCGGTATGAAAAACTGTTTTTT. Its protein is CASSPERRYEKLFF.

By sample share, this clonotype is medium-sized (0.01 to 0.1%). This chain joins TRBV12-2 and TRBJ2-1; the D call in the table, TRBD2, was not verified against the DNA. TRBV12-2 is marked as a pseudogene. There are 15 residues in the CDR3. In nucleotides, the CDR3 is TGTGCAAGTCGCGTTCGTGGGCCGCGTTACAATGAGCAGTTCTTC. It translates to CASRVRGPRYNEQFF.

The chain carries TRBV28 and TRBJ2-3; perhaps TRBD2 as D (6 bases). The CDR3 consists of 16 residues. The germline V gene encodes CDR1 MDHEN and CDR2 SYDVKM. Trimming removed 4 bases from V and 0 bases from J, with 14 bases in between. Here the CDR3 reads CASSSREAGSTDTQYF. For the CDR3, the DNA is TGTGCCAGCAGTTCCCGTGAAGCGGGCAGCACAGATACGCAGTATTTT.

With respect to this clonotype: A junction end diverges from the germline sequence, so it may reflect a read error. The V and J genes are TRBV20-1 and TRBJ1-4; a weak D match, TRBD1 (5 bases). This CDR3 region has 13 residues. Germline CDR1 DFQATT, CDR2 SNEGSKA (reference sequence). CDR3 nucleotide sequence: TGCAGTGCTCCCGAGGGTGTAGGGGAAAAACTGCTTTTT. This encodes CSAPEGVGEKLLF.

This chain joins TRBV6-2 or TRBV6-3 and TRBJ2-6, with D tentatively TRBD1 or TRBD2 (6 bases each). The CDR3 consists of 18 residues. Germline lookup yields CDR1 MNHEY and CDR2 SVGEGT. Trimming left V 6 bases short and J 0 bases short, with 18 bases between. CDR3 region: CASRSLGGRVSGANVLTF. The DNA for the CDR3 is TGTGCCAGCAGGTCCTTGGGGGGCCGAGTCTCTGGGGCCAACGTCCTGACTTTC.

The rearrangement uses TRBV5-1 and TRBJ1-1; D gene uncertain. CDR1 and CDR2 (germline): SGHRS, YFSETQ. V gave up 4 bases and J gave up 1 base, with 11 bases separating them. The CDR3 contains 14 residues. CDR3 in amino acids: CASSAALSNTEAFF. DNA of the CDR3: TGCGCCAGCAGCGCGGCCCTATCGAACACTGAAGCTTTCTTT.

The sample holds a few counts of this clonotype. This sequence joins TRBV4-1 and TRBJ2-7; 12 nucleotides agree with TRBD2. The CDR3 loop spans 18 amino acids. Trimming took 1 base from V and 3 from J; bases not matched to a gene: 10. Germline values: CDR1 MGHRA, CDR2 YSYEKL. CDR3 protein: CASSQVFLTSGSVYEQYF. CDR3 nucleotides: TGCGCCAGCAGCCAAGTTTTCTTGACTAGCGGGAGCGTCTACGAGCAGTACTTC.

The chain uses TRBV15 and TRBJ2-1; 7 bases map to TRBD1. CDR3 length equals 15 residues. The germline CDR1 and CDR2 sequences are LNHNV and YYDKDF (reference sequence). Losses at the gene ends were 3 bases for V and 8 bases for J; bases not matched to a gene: 10. The CDR3 sequence is CATSRSRDSFDEQFF. Here the CDR3 DNA reads TGTGCCACCAGCAGGTCCCGGGACAGTTTCGATGAGCAGTTCTTC.

The genes are TRBV10-3 and TRBJ1-1; D is unclear. CDR1 is ENHRY, CDR2 SYGVKD, per germline. The CDR3 sequence is 11 residues long. The ends were cut back, 8 bases at V and 5 bases at J, with 9 bases in the middle. The DNA for the CDR3 is TGTGCCATCTCTAGAGGGACTGAAGCTTTCTTT. Translating gives CAISRGTEAFF.

This clonotype was counted between two and nine times. The chain links TRBV7-7 to TRBJ2-3; D is unresolved. V dropped 4 bases and J dropped 6 bases, with 11 bases sitting between them. CDR1 and CDR2 (germline): SSHAT, FNYEAQ (reference sequence). This CDR3 has 13 amino acids. The CDR3 loop is CASSSNLRDTQYF. CDR3 nucleotide sequence: TGTGCCAGCAGCTCCAATCTAAGGGATACGCAGTATTTT.

This chain joins TRBV2 and TRBJ2-2; no clear D gene. This CDR3 spans 14 amino acids. CDR1 and CDR2 (germline): SNHLY, FYNNEI. The V end was cut by 5 bases, the J end by 1 base, with 8 bases between. CDR3 DNA sequence: TGTGCCAGCAGTCGACCACAGAACACCGGGGAGCTGTTTTTT. Protein: CASSRPQNTGELFF.

The V and J genes are TRBV20-1 and TRBJ2-2, with TRBD2 as a possible D gene (6 bases). In germline, CDR1 is DFQATT, CDR2 SNEGSKA (reference sequence). This CDR3 is built from 15 residues. The ends were cut back, 2 bases at V and 2 bases at J, with 12 bases in the middle. The CDR3 region is CSARSGDPNTGELFF. The CDR3 DNA reads as TGCAGTGCTAGATCGGGAGACCCAAACACCGGGGAGCTGTTTTTT.

This sequence joins TRBV20-1 and TRBJ2-1, with 9 bases identical to TRBD1. This CDR3 spans 15 amino acids. Germline values: CDR1 DFQATT, CDR2 SNEGSKA (reference sequence). Unmatched junction bases numbered 6, after V lost 0 bases and J lost 6 bases. CDR3 in amino acids: CSARDLGTGINEQFF. The CDR3 bases are TGCAGTGCTAGAGATCTGGGGACAGGGATCAATGAGCAGTTCTTC.

This sequence joins TRBV7-6 and TRBJ2-2, with 7 nucleotides matching TRBD1. CDR3 length: 20 amino acids. Losses at the gene ends were 2 bases for V and 0 bases for J; bases not matched to a gene: 15. Germline values: CDR1 SGHVS, CDR2 FNYEAQ. The CDR3 is CASSLRPPTGIFANTGELFF. As DNA, the CDR3 is TGTGCCAGCAGCTTAAGGCCCCCGACAGGGATCTTCGCGAACACCGGGGAGCTGTTTTTT.

The chain recombines TRBV19 with TRBJ1-2, with unresolved D. Germline CDR1 reads LNHDA; CDR2 reads SQIVND (reference sequence). CDR3 size: 13 residues. V lost 4 bases to trimming and J lost 8 bases, with 14 bases between them. The CDR3 protein is CASSTYSLGGYTF. DNA for the CDR3: TGTGCCAGTAGTACCTACAGCCTTGGCGGCTACACCTTC.

The chain joins TRBV7-9 to TRBJ2-1; 10 nucleotides match TRBD2. The V segment lost 3 bases and the J segment 6 bases; nucleotides outside the gene matches: 14. The CDR3 is 18 amino acids. The V gene's germline CDR1 is SEHNR and CDR2 FQNEAQ (reference sequence). The CDR3 spells CASSFKREGLMVSNEQFF. Here the CDR3 DNA reads TGTGCCAGCAGCTTTAAGCGGGAGGGCCTCATGGTTTCCAATGAGCAGTTCTTC.

This chain connects TRBV7-3 to TRBJ2-1; no firm D call. CDR3 length: 12 residues. Looked up from germline, CDR1 is SGHTA and CDR2 is FQGTGA. V was cut by 0 bases and J by 7 bases, with 4 bases left in between. Here the CDR3 reads CASSLTANEQFF. DNA of the CDR3: TGTGCCAGCAGCTTAACAGCTAATGAGCAGTTCTTC.

The CDR3 loop reads CASSISSYEQYF. CDR3 in DNA: TGTGCCAGCAGCATAAGCTCCTACGAGCAGTACTTC. This rearrangement joins TRBV6-4 to TRBJ2-7; no clear D gene. The CDR3 is made up of 12 amino acids. Germline lookup yields CDR1 MRHNA and CDR2 SNTAGT. The V end lost 6 bases, the J end lost 0 bases, and 6 bases lay between the germline ends.

The J gene is TRBJ2-7, the V gene TRBV11-2; 7 nucleotides line up with TRBD1. J lost 6 bases, V lost 2 bases, and 7 bases had no gene match. The germline gives CDR1 SGHAT, CDR2 FQNNGV. CDR3 length: 14 residues. CDR3 loop: CASSLTGVFSEQYF. The CDR3 DNA reads as TGTGCCAGCAGCTTAACAGGGGTTTTTAGCGAGCAGTACTTC. Together with reference TRBV11-2 and TRBJ2-7, the CDR3 gives the full variable domain: EAGVAQSPRYKIIEKRQSVAFWCNPISGHATLYWYQQILGQGPKLLIQFQNNGVVDDSQLPKDRFSAERLKGVDSTLKIQPAKLEDSAVYLCASSLTGVFSEQYFGPGTRLTVT.

The V call is TRBV11-2, the J call TRBJ2-5, with D perhaps matching TRBD1 (6 bases). The CDR3 is 14 amino acids. Germline V gene lookup returns CDR1 SGHAT and CDR2 FQNNGV. V shed 5 bases and J shed 3 bases, with 13 bases lying between them. CDR3 DNA sequence: TGTGCCAGCAGCGCCGGACAGAGAGAAGAGACCCAGTACTTC. Translating it yields CASSAGQREETQYF. Looking up the rest from reference TRBV11-2 and TRBJ2-5 gives the full variable domain: EAGVAQSPRYKIIEKRQSVAFWCNPISGHATLYWYQQILGQGPKLLIQFQNNGVVDDSQLPKDRFSAERLKGVDSTLKIQPAKLEDSAVYLCASSAGQREETQYFGPGTRLLVL.